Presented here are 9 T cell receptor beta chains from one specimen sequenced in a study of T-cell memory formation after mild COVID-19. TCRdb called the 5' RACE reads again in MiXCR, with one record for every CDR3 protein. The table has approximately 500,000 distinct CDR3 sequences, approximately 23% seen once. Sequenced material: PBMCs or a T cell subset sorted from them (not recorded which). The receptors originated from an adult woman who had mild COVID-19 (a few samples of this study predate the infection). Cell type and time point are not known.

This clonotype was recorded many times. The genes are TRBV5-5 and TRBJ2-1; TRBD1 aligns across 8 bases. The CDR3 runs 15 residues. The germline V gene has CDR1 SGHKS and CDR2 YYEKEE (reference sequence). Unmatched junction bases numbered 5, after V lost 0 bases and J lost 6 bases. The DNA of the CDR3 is TGTGCCAGCAGCTTGGAGGACAGGGTGAGCAATGAGCAGTTCTTC. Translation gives CASSLEDRVSNEQFF.

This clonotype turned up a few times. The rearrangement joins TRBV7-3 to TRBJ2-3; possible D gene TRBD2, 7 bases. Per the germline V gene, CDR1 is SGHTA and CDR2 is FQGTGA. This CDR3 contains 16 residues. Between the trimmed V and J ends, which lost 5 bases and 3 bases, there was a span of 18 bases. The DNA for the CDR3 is TGTGCCAGCAGCCCCCGCTGGGGGGGGCCAACAGATACGCAGTATTTT. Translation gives CASSPRWGGPTDTQYF.

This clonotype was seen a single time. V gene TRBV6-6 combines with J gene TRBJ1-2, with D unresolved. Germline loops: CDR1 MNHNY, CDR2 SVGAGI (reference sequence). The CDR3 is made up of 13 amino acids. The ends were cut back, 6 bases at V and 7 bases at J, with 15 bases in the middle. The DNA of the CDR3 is TGTGCCAGCAGCCCCGCAAAGGGATCTGGCTACACCTTC. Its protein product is CASSPAKGSGYTF.

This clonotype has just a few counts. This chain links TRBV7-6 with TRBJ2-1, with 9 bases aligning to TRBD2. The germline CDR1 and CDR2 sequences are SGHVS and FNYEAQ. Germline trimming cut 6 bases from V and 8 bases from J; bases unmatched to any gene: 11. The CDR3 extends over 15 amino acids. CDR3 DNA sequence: TGTGCCAGCAGTCCTAGGCCCGGGACTAGCTATGAGCAGTTCTTC. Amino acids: CASSPRPGTSYEQFF.

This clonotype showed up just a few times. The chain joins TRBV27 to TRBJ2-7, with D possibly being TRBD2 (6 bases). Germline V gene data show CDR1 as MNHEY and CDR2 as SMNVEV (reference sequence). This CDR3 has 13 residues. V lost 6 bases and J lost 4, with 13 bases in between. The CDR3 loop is CASRLPGGYEQYF. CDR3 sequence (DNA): TGTGCCAGCAGACTACCCGGGGGTTACGAGCAGTACTTC.

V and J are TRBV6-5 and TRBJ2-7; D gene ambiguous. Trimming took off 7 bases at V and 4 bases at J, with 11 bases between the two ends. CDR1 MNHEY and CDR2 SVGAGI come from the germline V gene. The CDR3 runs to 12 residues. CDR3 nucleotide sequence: TGTGCCAGCACAGATTTCCGGTACGAGCAGTACTTC. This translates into CASTDFRYEQYF.

CDR3 nucleotide sequence: TGCAGCGTTGCTGGGCAGGGTAACTCGGGGGCCAACGTCCTGACTTTC. Protein product: CSVAGQGNSGANVLTF. The rearrangement joins TRBV29-1 to TRBJ2-6; TRBD1 might be the D (5 bases). The CDR3 totals 16 residues. Germline CDR1 and CDR2: SQVTM and ANQGSEA. The ends were cut back, 4 bases at V and 4 bases at J, with 17 bases in the middle.

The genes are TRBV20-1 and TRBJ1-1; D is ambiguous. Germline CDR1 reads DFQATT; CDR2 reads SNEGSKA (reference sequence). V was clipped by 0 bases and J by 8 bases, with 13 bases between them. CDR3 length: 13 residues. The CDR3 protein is CSARDRSVSEAFF. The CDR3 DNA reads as TGCAGTGCTAGAGATCGTTCGGTATCCGAAGCTTTCTTT.

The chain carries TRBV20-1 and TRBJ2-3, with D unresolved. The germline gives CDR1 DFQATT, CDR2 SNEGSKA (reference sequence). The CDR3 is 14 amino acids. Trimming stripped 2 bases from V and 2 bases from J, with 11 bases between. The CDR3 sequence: CSARSADPTDTQYF. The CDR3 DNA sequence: TGCAGTGCTAGATCGGCGGATCCCACAGATACGCAGTATTTT.